The rows below give T cell receptor beta chains drawn from one sample of a study of T-cell reconstitution after alpha-beta-depleted transplantation in children. TCRdb itself ran the PCR reads through MiXCR, one entry per CDR3 protein. This table holds hundreds of thousands of distinct CDR3 sequences, 20% to 30% found once. Specimen: PBMCs, mostly from graft donor cells, collected 360 days after TCRalphabeta/CD19-depleted stem cell transplant. These receptors were obtained from a female patient aged 2-9 years who had a stem cell transplant for congenital amegakaryocytic thrombocytopenia, so the T cells may come from the graft donor. CDR3s include the opening cysteine and the closing phenylalanine or tryptophan. The order of the fields is V gene, D gene, clone size, J gene, CDR3 protein, CDR3 DNA. The D gene is left open where the match is weak. A row's size may be missing; if present it is once, few, many or a size class.

V gene: TRBV15
D gene: TRBD1
clone size: NA
J gene: TRBJ2-4
CDR3 protein: CATSRYIQGAKNIQYF
CDR3 DNA: TGTGCCACCAGCAGATACATACAGGGGGCCAAAAACATTCAGTACTTC

V gene: TRBV29-1
D gene: NA
clone size: many
J gene: TRBJ2-5
CDR3 protein: CSVVRAIVGETQYF
CDR3 DNA: TGCAGCGTTGTCAGGGCCATAGTGGGGGAGACCCAGTACTTC

V gene: TRBV7-2
D gene: NA
clone size: once
J gene: TRBJ1-6
CDR3 protein: CASSLVFASPLHF
CDR3 DNA: TGTGCCAGCAGCTTAGTTTTCGCTTCACCCCTCCACTTT

V gene: TRBV7-2
D gene: TRBD2
clone size: many
J gene: TRBJ2-5
CDR3 protein: CASSFWGGQETQYF
CDR3 DNA: TGTGCCAGCAGCTTTTGGGGGGGGCAAGAGACCCAGTACTTC

V gene: TRBV20-1
D gene: TRBD1
clone size: NA
J gene: TRBJ2-7
CDR3 protein: CSAGTGPYEQYF
CDR3 DNA: TGCAGTGCTGGGACAGGGCCCTACGAGCAGTACTTC

V gene: TRBV20-1
D gene: TRBD2
clone size: many
J gene: TRBJ2-3
CDR3 protein: CSAERNSGASTDTQYF
CDR3 DNA: TGCAGTGCTGAAAGGAATAGCGGGGCTAGCACAGATACGCAGTATTTT

V gene: TRBV12-3/TRBV12-4
D gene: NA
clone size: few
J gene: TRBJ2-7
CDR3 protein: CASSLRRSSYEQYF
CDR3 DNA: TGTGCCAGCAGTTTAAGGCGGAGCTCCTACGAGCAGTACTTC

V gene: TRBV4-1
D gene: TRBD2
clone size: NA
J gene: TRBJ2-1
CDR3 protein: CASSQVGLAGGNEQFF
CDR3 DNA: TGCGCCAGCAGCCAAGTTGGTCTAGCGGGGGGCAATGAGCAGTTCTTC

V gene: TRBV12-3/TRBV12-4
D gene: NA
clone size: few
J gene: TRBJ2-4
CDR3 protein: CASTILAGAKNIQYF
CDR3 DNA: TGTGCCAGCACTATACTAGCTGGCGCCAAAAACATTCAGTACTTC

V gene: TRBV12-3/TRBV12-4
D gene: NA
clone size: NA
J gene: TRBJ2-2
CDR3 protein: CASSAGTPNTRELFF
CDR3 DNA: TGTGCCAGCAGTGCCGGGACACCGAACACCAGGGAGCTGTTTTTT

V gene: TRBV20-1
D gene: TRBD2
clone size: NA
J gene: TRBJ2-3
CDR3 protein: CSARRLAGGTDTQYF
CDR3 DNA: TGCAGTGCTAGACGACTAGCGGGAGGCACAGATACGCAGTATTTT

V gene: TRBV12-3/TRBV12-4
D gene: NA
clone size: few
J gene: TRBJ2-3
CDR3 protein: CASVNRVLQDTQYF
CDR3 DNA: TGTGCCAGCGTCAACAGGGTGTTACAAGATACGCAGTATTTT

V gene: TRBV4-3
D gene: TRBD1
clone size: few
J gene: TRBJ1-2
CDR3 protein: CASSFTGDPIYGYTF
CDR3 DNA: TGCGCCAGCAGCTTTACAGGGGACCCAATTTATGGCTACACCTTC

V gene: TRBV7-8
D gene: TRBD1
clone size: many
J gene: TRBJ2-7
CDR3 protein: CASSSRGQGSYEQYF
CDR3 DNA: TGTGCCAGCAGTAGTCGGGGACAGGGCTCCTACGAGCAGTACTTC

V gene: TRBV3-1
D gene: NA
clone size: NA
J gene: TRBJ1-1
CDR3 protein: CASSQDLVGGAEAFF
CDR3 DNA: TGTGCCAGCAGCCAAGATCTAGTGGGGGGGGCTGAAGCTTTCTTT

V gene: TRBV7-6
D gene: TRBD1
clone size: NA
J gene: TRBJ2-2
CDR3 protein: CASTPGQATGELFF
CDR3 DNA: TGTGCCAGCACCCCGGGACAGGCCACCGGGGAGCTGTTTTTT

V gene: TRBV11-2
D gene: NA
clone size: few
J gene: TRBJ1-3
CDR3 protein: CASTLGGSRPYSGNTIYF
CDR3 DNA: TGTGCCAGCACCCTAGGGGGAAGTCGTCCCTACTCTGGAAACACCATATATTTT

V gene: TRBV6-1
D gene: TRBD1
clone size: NA
J gene: TRBJ1-1
CDR3 protein: CASSRSGTGGQGPEAFF
CDR3 DNA: TGTGCCAGCAGTAGATCCGGGACAGGGGGCCAGGGACCCGAAGCTTTCTTT

V gene: TRBV20-1
D gene: TRBD2
clone size: NA
J gene: TRBJ2-3
CDR3 protein: CSATSGGSTDTQYF
CDR3 DNA: TGCAGTGCTACTAGCGGGGGGTCCACAGATACGCAGTATTTT

V gene: TRBV4-2
D gene: TRBD2
clone size: NA
J gene: TRBJ2-1
CDR3 protein: CASSQDLLAAYNEQFF
CDR3 DNA: TGTGCCAGCAGCCAAGATTTACTAGCGGCATACAATGAGCAGTTCTTC

V gene: TRBV12-3/TRBV12-4
D gene: TRBD2
clone size: once
J gene: TRBJ2-5
CDR3 protein: CASRAGLGYGTQYF
CDR3 DNA: TGTGCCAGCAGGGCGGGACTAGGGTATGGGACCCAGTACTTC

V gene: TRBV5-1
D gene: TRBD1
clone size: NA
J gene: TRBJ2-7
CDR3 protein: CASSLDPTGPSSYEQYF
CDR3 DNA: TGCGCCAGCAGCTTGGATCCGACAGGGCCTAGCTCCTACGAGCAGTACTTC

V gene: TRBV29-1
D gene: NA
clone size: NA
J gene: TRBJ1-1
CDR3 protein: CSVEEAFF
CDR3 DNA: TGCAGCGTTGAAGAAGCTTTCTTT

V gene: TRBV24-1
D gene: TRBD2
clone size: few
J gene: TRBJ2-4
CDR3 protein: CATSDSPGLAGGRNIQYF
CDR3 DNA: TGTGCCACCAGTGATTCGCCGGGACTAGCGGGAGGGAGAAACATTCAGTACTTC

V gene: TRBV5-6
D gene: TRBD1
clone size: NA
J gene: TRBJ2-5
CDR3 protein: CASSGQGRGETQYF
CDR3 DNA: TGTGCCAGCAGCGGACAGGGCCGGGGAGAGACCCAGTACTTC

V gene: TRBV28
D gene: NA
clone size: few
J gene: TRBJ1-5
CDR3 protein: CASSFEGYSNQPQHF
CDR3 DNA: TGTGCCAGCAGTTTTGAGGGATATAGCAATCAGCCCCAGCATTTT

V gene: TRBV29-1
D gene: TRBD1
clone size: NA
J gene: TRBJ2-2
CDR3 protein: CSASLGTGPTGELFF
CDR3 DNA: TGCAGCGCCTCACTCGGGACAGGGCCCACCGGGGAGCTGTTTTTT

V gene: TRBV24-1
D gene: NA
clone size: NA
J gene: TRBJ2-2
CDR3 protein: CATSDLPRGELFF
CDR3 DNA: TGTGCCACCAGTGATTTGCCCCGTGGAGAGCTGTTTTTT

V gene: TRBV6-2/TRBV6-3
D gene: TRBD2
clone size: NA
J gene: TRBJ2-7
CDR3 protein: CASSHGTSGRGEQYF
CDR3 DNA: TGTGCCAGCAGTCACGGGACTAGCGGGAGGGGTGAGCAGTACTTC

V gene: TRBV5-1
D gene: NA
clone size: NA
J gene: TRBJ1-2
CDR3 protein: CASSWGQPNTNYGYTF
CDR3 DNA: TGCGCCAGCAGCTGGGGACAACCTAACACTAACTATGGCTACACCTTC

V gene: TRBV3-1
D gene: TRBD2
clone size: NA
J gene: TRBJ2-1
CDR3 protein: CASSHTSGGNEQFF
CDR3 DNA: TGTGCCAGCAGCCATACTAGCGGGGGCAATGAGCAGTTCTTC

V gene: TRBV6-1
D gene: TRBD1
clone size: few
J gene: TRBJ1-5
CDR3 protein: CASSLDREVQPQHF
CDR3 DNA: TGTGCCAGCAGCCTGGACAGGGAAGTGCAGCCCCAGCATTTT

V gene: TRBV29-1
D gene: NA
clone size: many
J gene: TRBJ2-5
CDR3 protein: CSVERNQETQYF
CDR3 DNA: TGCAGCGTTGAACGGAACCAAGAGACCCAGTACTTC

V gene: TRBV3-1
D gene: NA
clone size: many
J gene: TRBJ2-1
CDR3 protein: CASSMDGDNEQFF
CDR3 DNA: TGTGCCAGCAGCATGGACGGCGATAATGAGCAGTTCTTC

V gene: TRBV28
D gene: NA
clone size: few
J gene: TRBJ2-7
CDR3 protein: CASSVTAFEPDEQYF
CDR3 DNA: TGTGCCAGCAGCGTAACAGCGTTTGAGCCCGACGAGCAGTACTTC

V gene: TRBV12-3/TRBV12-4
D gene: TRBD2
clone size: NA
J gene: TRBJ2-7
CDR3 protein: CASSLGAGVDEQYF
CDR3 DNA: TGTGCCAGCAGTTTAGGGGCGGGAGTGGACGAGCAGTACTTC

V gene: TRBV29-1
D gene: TRBD2
clone size: NA
J gene: TRBJ2-7
CDR3 protein: CSVLPAGESYEQYF
CDR3 DNA: TGCAGCGTTCTCCCAGCGGGAGAATCCTACGAGCAGTACTTC

V gene: TRBV7-8
D gene: NA
clone size: few
J gene: TRBJ2-7
CDR3 protein: CASSPRFRDLESYEQYF
CDR3 DNA: TGTGCCAGCAGCCCGCGCTTCCGGGATCTAGAATCCTACGAGCAGTACTTC

V gene: TRBV11-3
D gene: TRBD1
clone size: few
J gene: TRBJ1-6
CDR3 protein: CASSRGTANSPLHF
CDR3 DNA: TGTGCCAGCAGCCGAGGGACAGCGAATTCACCCCTCCACTTT

V gene: TRBV4-1
D gene: NA
clone size: few
J gene: TRBJ1-3
CDR3 protein: CASSQTFGNTIYF
CDR3 DNA: TGCGCCAGCAGCCAAACGTTTGGAAACACCATATATTTT

V gene: TRBV11-2
D gene: NA
clone size: NA
J gene: TRBJ1-5
CDR3 protein: CASSFDGLSNQPQHF
CDR3 DNA: TGTGCCAGCAGCTTCGACGGACTTAGCAATCAGCCCCAGCATTTT

V gene: TRBV7-9
D gene: NA
clone size: few
J gene: TRBJ2-1
CDR3 protein: CASSIMTGNNEQFF
CDR3 DNA: TGTGCCAGCAGCATAATGACAGGTAACAATGAGCAGTTCTTC

V gene: TRBV20-1
D gene: NA
clone size: NA
J gene: TRBJ1-5
CDR3 protein: CSARASNQPQHF
CDR3 DNA: TGCAGTGCTCGGGCCTCCAATCAGCCCCAGCATTTT

V gene: TRBV20-1
D gene: TRBD2
clone size: few
J gene: TRBJ2-3
CDR3 protein: CSGMGTSGTDTQYF
CDR3 DNA: TGCAGTGGAATGGGGACTAGCGGCACAGATACGCAGTATTTT

V gene: TRBV4-1
D gene: NA
clone size: NA
J gene: TRBJ1-4
CDR3 protein: CASSPRGGVNEKLFF
CDR3 DNA: TGCGCCAGCAGCCCACGAGGGGGGGTAAATGAAAAACTGTTTTTT

V gene: TRBV2
D gene: NA
clone size: few
J gene: TRBJ1-1
CDR3 protein: CASSEGGRSDAFF
CDR3 DNA: TGTGCCAGCAGTGAAGGGGGGCGGTCGGACGCTTTCTTT

V gene: TRBV20-1
D gene: NA
clone size: NA
J gene: TRBJ2-7
CDR3 protein: CSGLDVSYEQYF
CDR3 DNA: TGCAGCGGCTTGGACGTATCCTACGAGCAGTACTTC

V gene: TRBV20-1
D gene: NA
clone size: few
J gene: TRBJ1-1
CDR3 protein: CSAIGAAKAFF
CDR3 DNA: TGCAGTGCGATAGGGGCAGCTAAAGCTTTCTTT

V gene: TRBV6-2/TRBV6-3
D gene: NA
clone size: few
J gene: TRBJ2-3
CDR3 protein: CASTGARYTDTQYF
CDR3 DNA: TGTGCCAGCACGGGGGCCCGGTACACAGATACGCAGTATTTT

V gene: TRBV7-2
D gene: NA
clone size: few
J gene: TRBJ2-3
CDR3 protein: CASSLGIAGPTDTQYF
CDR3 DNA: TGTGCCAGCAGCTTAGGCATTGCGGGGCCCACAGATACGCAGTATTTT

V gene: TRBV15
D gene: NA
clone size: NA
J gene: TRBJ2-1
CDR3 protein: CATSRDGSSGHNEQFF
CDR3 DNA: TGTGCCACCAGCAGAGATGGATCCAGCGGACACAATGAGCAGTTCTTC

V gene: TRBV6-2/TRBV6-3
D gene: NA
clone size: once
J gene: TRBJ2-3
CDR3 protein: CASRPSGPYTDTQYF
CDR3 DNA: TGTGCCAGCAGACCGAGTGGCCCCTACACAGATACGCAGTATTTT

V gene: TRBV12-3/TRBV12-4
D gene: NA
clone size: few
J gene: TRBJ1-6
CDR3 protein: CASSFPPFSPLHF
CDR3 DNA: TGTGCCAGCAGTTTCCCCCCGTTTTCACCCCTCCACTTT

V gene: TRBV4-2
D gene: NA
clone size: NA
J gene: TRBJ1-2
CDR3 protein: CASSATGSGYTF
CDR3 DNA: TGTGCCAGCAGCGCAACAGGGTCTGGCTACACCTTC

V gene: TRBV5-5
D gene: TRBD1
clone size: few
J gene: TRBJ1-5
CDR3 protein: CASSRVGQGNQPQHF
CDR3 DNA: TGTGCCAGCAGCAGGGTCGGACAGGGAAACCAGCCCCAGCATTTT

V gene: TRBV30
D gene: TRBD1
clone size: NA
J gene: TRBJ2-5
CDR3 protein: CAWSVLNARGRKTQYF
CDR3 DNA: TGTGCCTGGAGTGTACTTAATGCCAGGGGGCGAAAGACCCAGTACTTC

V gene: TRBV4-2
D gene: TRBD2
clone size: medium-sized
J gene: TRBJ2-5
CDR3 protein: CASSLPITSGGQETQYF
CDR3 DNA: TGTGCCAGCAGCCTGCCTATAACTAGCGGGGGGCAAGAGACCCAGTACTTC

V gene: TRBV6-5
D gene: TRBD1
clone size: NA
J gene: TRBJ2-5
CDR3 protein: CASSYSAPGGIQTQYF
CDR3 DNA: TGTGCCAGCAGTTACTCCGCGCCAGGGGGCATCCAGACCCAGTACTTC